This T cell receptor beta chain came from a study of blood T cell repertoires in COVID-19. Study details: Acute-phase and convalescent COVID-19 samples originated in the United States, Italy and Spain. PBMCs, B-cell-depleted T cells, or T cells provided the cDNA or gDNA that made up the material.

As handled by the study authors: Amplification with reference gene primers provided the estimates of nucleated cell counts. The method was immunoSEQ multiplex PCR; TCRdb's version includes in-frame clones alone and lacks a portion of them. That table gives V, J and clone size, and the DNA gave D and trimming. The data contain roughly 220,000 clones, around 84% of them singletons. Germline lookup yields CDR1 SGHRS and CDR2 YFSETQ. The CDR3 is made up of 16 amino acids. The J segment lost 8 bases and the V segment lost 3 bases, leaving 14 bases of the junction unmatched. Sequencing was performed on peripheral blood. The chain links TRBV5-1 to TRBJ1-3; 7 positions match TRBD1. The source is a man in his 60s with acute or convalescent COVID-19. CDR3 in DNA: TGCGCCAGCAGCTCGTCAACGACAGGGCGATTAGACACCATATATTTT. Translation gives CASSSSTTGRLDTIYF.